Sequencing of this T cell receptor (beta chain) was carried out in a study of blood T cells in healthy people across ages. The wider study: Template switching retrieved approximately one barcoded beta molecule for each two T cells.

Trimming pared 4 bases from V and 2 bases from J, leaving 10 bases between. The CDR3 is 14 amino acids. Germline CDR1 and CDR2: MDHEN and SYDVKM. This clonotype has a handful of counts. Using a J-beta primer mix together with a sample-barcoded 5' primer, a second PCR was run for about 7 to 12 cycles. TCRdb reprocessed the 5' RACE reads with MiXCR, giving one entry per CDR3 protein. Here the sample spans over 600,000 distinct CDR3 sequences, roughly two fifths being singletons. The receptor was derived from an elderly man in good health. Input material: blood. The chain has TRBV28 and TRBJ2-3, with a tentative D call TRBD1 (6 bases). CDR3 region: CASSSWDNTDTQYF. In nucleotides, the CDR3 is TGTGCCAGCAGTTCATGGGACAACACAGATACGCAGTATTTT.